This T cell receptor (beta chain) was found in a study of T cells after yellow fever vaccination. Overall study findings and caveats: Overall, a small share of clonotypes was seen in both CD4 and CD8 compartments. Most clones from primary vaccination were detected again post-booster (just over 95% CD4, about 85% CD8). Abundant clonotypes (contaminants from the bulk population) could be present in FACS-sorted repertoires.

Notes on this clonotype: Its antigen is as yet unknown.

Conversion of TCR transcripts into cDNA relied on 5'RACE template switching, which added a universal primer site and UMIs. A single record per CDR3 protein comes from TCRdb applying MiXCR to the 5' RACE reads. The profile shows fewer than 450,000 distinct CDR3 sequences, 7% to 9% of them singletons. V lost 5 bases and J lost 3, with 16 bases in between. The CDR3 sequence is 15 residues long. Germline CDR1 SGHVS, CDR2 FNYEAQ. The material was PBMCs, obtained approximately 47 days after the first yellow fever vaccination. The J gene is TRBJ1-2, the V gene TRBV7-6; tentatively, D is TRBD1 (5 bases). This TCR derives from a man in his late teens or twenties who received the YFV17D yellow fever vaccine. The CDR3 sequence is CASSQTGNLHYGYTF. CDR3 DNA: TGTGCCAGCAGCCAAACAGGAAACCTTCACTATGGCTACACCTTC. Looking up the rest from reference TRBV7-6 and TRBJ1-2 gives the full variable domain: GAGVSQSPRYKVTKRGQDVALRCDPISGHVSLYWYRQALGQGPEFLTYFNYEAQQDKSGLPNDRFSAERPEGSISTLTIQRTEQRDSAMYRCASSQTGNLHYGYTFGSGTRLTVV.